This T cell receptor (beta chain) was sequenced in a study of blood T cell repertoires in COVID-19. Study context: Samples came from the United States, Italy and Spain, spanning acute and convalescent COVID-19. PBMCs, B-cell-depleted T cells, or T cells provided the cDNA or gDNA that made up the material.

Under the authors' procedure: By means of reference gene primer amplification, nucleated cell counts were estimated. The data were produced by immunoSEQ multiplex PCR, yet TCRdb's version contains in-frame clones alone and is incomplete. Clone size and V and J calls were adopted from that table, with D and trimming inferred from the DNA. The repertoire holds around 230,000 clones, with 86% as singletons. Germline lookup yields CDR1 LNHDA and CDR2 SQIVND (reference sequence). This CDR3 comprises 15 residues. V was pared by 1 base and J by 4 bases, with 1 base of the junction left unmatched. V gene TRBV19 combines with J gene TRBJ2-1, with 10 bases that match TRBD2. What was sequenced was peripheral blood. The receptor comes from a man in his thirties or forties who had recovered from COVID-19. CDR3 sequence: CASSIGSGGYNEQFF. The CDR3 coding sequence is TGTGCCAGTAGTATAGGTAGCGGGGGGTACAATGAGCAGTTCTTC.